The 20 T cell receptor beta chains below were found in one sample sequenced in a study of blood T cells in healthy people across ages. The authors ran a second PCR of 7 to 11 cycles using a sample-barcoded 5' primer and a J-beta primer mix. TCRdb re-analysed the 5' RACE reads in MiXCR, keeping a single row per CDR3 protein. The sample lists about 1.6 million distinct CDR3 sequences; almost 35% were seen once. Specimen: blood. All receptors come from a woman younger than 45 in good health.

The rearrangement uses TRBV20-1 and TRBJ2-6; D is unclear. V was pared by 5 bases and J by 0 bases, with 8 bases between. CDR3 size: 14 residues. Germline-derived CDR1 and CDR2 are DFQATT and SNEGSKA (reference sequence). CDR3 sequence: CSALPFSGANVLTF. CDR3 bases: TGCAGTGCTCTCCCTTTCTCTGGGGCCAACGTCCTGACTTTC.

This clonotype was found a few times. J is TRBJ2-7 and V is TRBV7-2; TRBD1 might be the D (6 bases). The germline V and J ends were trimmed by 5 bases and 2 bases, with 16 bases remaining between them. This CDR3 region has 15 residues. Germline V gene sequence: CDR1 SGHTA, CDR2 FQGNSA. This CDR3 reads CASSPKTGSPYEQYF. CDR3 nucleotides: TGTGCCAGCAGCCCGAAGACAGGATCCCCCTACGAGCAGTACTTC.

This clonotype was detected a few times. This sequence joins TRBV20-1 and TRBJ2-3, with a weak D call TRBD1 (7 bases). The CDR3 runs to 15 residues. V was pared by 5 bases and J by 2 bases, with 17 bases between. In germline, CDR1 is DFQATT, CDR2 SNEGSKA (reference sequence). CDR3: CSAAQQGTLTDTQYF. The CDR3 coding sequence is TGCAGTGCTGCGCAACAGGGGACTCTCACAGATACGCAGTATTTT.

In this sample, this clonotype turned up many times. The genes are TRBV7-2 and TRBJ2-1; the match to TRBD2 covers 10 bases. The CDR3 has 15 amino acids. V lost 4 bases to trimming and J lost 3 bases; unmatched junction nucleotides: 3. Germline loops: CDR1 SGHTA, CDR2 FQGNSA. This CDR3 reads CASSSLAGYYNEQFF. As DNA, the CDR3 is TGTGCCAGCAGCTCACTAGCGGGGTACTACAATGAGCAGTTCTTC.

This clonotype has only one observation. J is TRBJ2-7 and V is TRBV6-1; 7 positions agree with TRBD2. J was trimmed by 3 bases and V by 7 bases; bases with no gene match: 12. Germline V gives CDR1 MNHNS, CDR2 SASEGT. The CDR3 consists of 15 residues. In DNA, the CDR3 is TGTGCCAGCATGGACTCAGGGAGGGGACTCTACGAGCAGTACTTC. Translating it yields CASMDSGRGLYEQYF.

Concerning this clonotype: A read error may explain this, as a much larger clone is one base away. V gene TRBV12-3 or TRBV12-4 combines with J gene TRBJ2-7; D not resolved. The CDR3 has 12 residues. CDR3 loop: CTSSAIRYEQYF. The CDR3 nucleotides are TGTACCAGCAGTGCCATTCGTTACGAGCAGTACTTC.

The chain joins TRBV10-3 to TRBJ2-1; D call uncertain. The CDR3 totals 11 residues. Germline CDR1 reads ENHRY; CDR2 reads SYGVKD. V was trimmed by 9 bases and J by 6 bases, leaving 9 bases between them. CDR3 coding DNA: TGTGCCATATTAATCGGCAATGAGCAGTTCTTC. It yields the protein CAILIGNEQFF.

This clonotype turned up a few times. The chain is built from TRBV29-1 and TRBJ1-5; no reliable D call. Trimming cost V 4 bases and J 0 bases, with 7 bases left between them. The CDR3 sequence is 13 residues long. The germline V gene encodes CDR1 SQVTM and CDR2 ANQGSEA. The CDR3 DNA reads as TGCAGCGTTGGTATGGATAGCAATCAGCCCCAGCATTTT. Translated, it gives CSVGMDSNQPQHF.

The J gene is TRBJ2-2, the V gene TRBV4-1, with D possibly matching TRBD1 (6 bases). In germline, CDR1 is MGHRA, CDR2 YSYEKL. The CDR3 extends over 15 amino acids. The V and J ends lost 1 base and 5 bases respectively, with 11 bases between them. The CDR3 here is CASSQAGTLTGELFF. DNA for the CDR3: TGCGCCAGCAGCCAAGCCGGGACATTGACCGGGGAGCTGTTTTTT.

The table lists this clonotype with many counts. The chain uses TRBV20-1 and TRBJ2-1, with D unresolved. Per the germline V gene, CDR1 is DFQATT and CDR2 is SNEGSKA (reference sequence). With 0 bases removed from V and 5 bases from J, the gap between germline ends came to 11 bases. The CDR3 sequence is 14 residues long. The CDR3 DNA follows: TGCAGTGCTAGAGATCAGTTGGGGAACAATGAGCAGTTCTTC. Its translation is CSARDQLGNNEQFF.

The chain has TRBV30 and TRBJ1-2; no definite D call. This CDR3 region has 10 residues. Germline loops: CDR1 GTSNPN, CDR2 SVGIG (reference sequence). V was pared by 6 bases and J by 8 bases, with 10 bases between. The CDR3 bases are TGTGCCTGTGTCGGATCGGGCTACACCTTC. Protein product: CACVGSGYTF.

V is TRBV6-5 and J is TRBJ2-7; D possibly corresponds to TRBD1 (5 bases). Germline CDR1 MNHEY, CDR2 SVGAGI. Trimming pared 5 bases from V and 4 bases from J, leaving 15 bases between. The CDR3 is made up of 14 amino acids. CDR3 sequence reads: CASSRGRRTYEQYF. The CDR3 DNA reads TGTGCCAGCAGTAGGGGAAGGCGTACTTACGAGCAGTACTTC.

This chain links TRBV5-1 with TRBJ1-2; 7 nucleotides align to TRBD1. The germline gives CDR1 SGHRS, CDR2 YFSETQ. The CDR3 contains 13 residues. The ends lost 1 base at V and 6 bases at J; junction bases unmatched: 3. The CDR3 sequence: CASSLSQGDGYTF. The CDR3 region has the DNA TGCGCCAGCAGCTTGAGCCAGGGGGATGGCTACACCTTC. Filled out from reference TRBV5-1 and TRBJ1-2, the complete variable domain reads KAGVTQTPRYLIKTRGQQVTLSCSPISGHRSVSWYQQTPGQGLQFLFEYFSETQRNKGNFPGRFSGRQFSNSRSEMNVSTLELGDSALYLCASSLSQGDGYTFGSGTRLTVV.

This clonotype was counted a few times. The V gene is TRBV6-6, the J gene TRBJ2-6; 8 bases fit TRBD1. Germline CDR1 reads MNHNY; CDR2 reads SVGAGI (reference sequence). The ends lost 4 bases at V and 2 bases at J; junction bases unmatched: 4. CDR3 size: 16 residues. CDR3 sequence: CASSFRDRPGANVLTF. DNA of the CDR3: TGTGCCAGCAGTTTCCGGGACAGGCCTGGGGCCAACGTCCTGACTTTC.

This clonotype was counted only a few times. The chain has TRBV7-9 and TRBJ2-7; D might be TRBD1 (5 bases). Trimming stripped 5 bases from V and 6 bases from J, with 11 bases between. The CDR3 is made up of 12 amino acids. Germline CDR1 reads SEHNR; CDR2 reads FQNEAQ (reference sequence). The CDR3 spells CASSPQASEQYF. The CDR3 nucleotides read TGTGCCAGCAGCCCACAGGCGAGCGAGCAGTACTTC.

The table lists this clonotype with many counts. This chain joins TRBV10-3 and TRBJ1-2; D is perhaps TRBD1 (5 bases). This CDR3 spans 11 amino acids. The V gene lost 8 bases and the J gene lost 6 bases, with 10 bases spanning the gap. The germline V gene encodes CDR1 ENHRY and CDR2 SYGVKD. The CDR3 region is CAIGEGNGYTF. The CDR3 DNA sequence: TGTGCCATCGGGGAGGGGAATGGCTACACCTTC.

Only a few counts were recorded for this clonotype. The chain links TRBV9 to TRBJ2-7, with unresolved D. Germline lookup yields CDR1 SGDLS and CDR2 YYNGEE. V gave up 3 bases and J gave up 6 bases, with 10 bases separating them. The CDR3 extends over 12 amino acids. This CDR3 is CASSATFGEQYF. CDR3 nucleotide sequence: TGTGCCAGCAGCGCGACCTTTGGCGAGCAGTACTTC.

This clonotype came up a few times. The chain combines TRBV29-1 with TRBJ1-1; D is uncertain. Trimming stripped 5 bases from V and 6 bases from J, with 16 bases between. The CDR3 has 13 residues. The V gene's germline CDR1 is SQVTM and CDR2 ANQGSEA. The CDR3 protein is CSVIRELRSEAFF. The CDR3 DNA is TGCAGCGTTATCCGGGAATTACGCTCTGAAGCTTTCTTT.

A few counts support this clonotype. The chain carries TRBV11-2 and TRBJ2-3, with TRBD2 matching 10 bases. CDR3 length equals 17 residues. The germline V gene encodes CDR1 SGHAT and CDR2 FQNNGV. Trimming took 5 bases from V and 0 from J; bases not matched to a gene: 8. This CDR3 reads CASSPQGLAASTDTQYF. CDR3 coding DNA: TGTGCCAGCAGCCCTCAAGGACTAGCGGCCAGCACAGATACGCAGTATTTT.

This clonotype was found many times. The chain carries TRBV29-1 and TRBJ2-7; 7 bases agree with TRBD2. CDR1 SQVTM and CDR2 ANQGSEA come from the germline V gene. V dropped 4 bases and J dropped 0; count of bases not matched to a gene: 6. The CDR3 runs 14 residues. CDR3 residues: CSVVVRDYSYEQYF. In DNA, the CDR3 is TGCAGCGTTGTTGTTCGGGACTACTCCTACGAGCAGTACTTC.